The clone carrying this T cell receptor (beta chain) was counted a single time. The antigen remains unidentified. The sample originates from a study of vaccination and CD4 T cells after COVID-19. This CDR3 region has 14 residues. CDR1 is LNHDA and CDR2 is SQIVND in the germline V gene (reference sequence). V lost 5 bases and J lost 1; bases outside the gene matches: 4. Treatment noted: roughly 11-day PBMC culture with coronavirus spike peptide pools or control peptides (ViraFEST assay). Cultured CD4+ T cell DNA was sequenced using the Oncomine TCR Beta short-read assay. MiXCR, run by TCRdb on the PCR reads, gives a single entry per CDR3 protein. Of some 16,000 distinct CDR3 sequences listed, roughly 36% are singletons.

This receptor was obtained from a human donor who received a COVID-19 vaccine. This rearrangement joins TRBV19 to TRBJ2-7; TRBD1 agrees at 8 bases. Specimen: CD4+ T cells from blood, cultured in vitro, collected before SARS-CoV-2 vaccination. The CDR3 region has the DNA TGTGCCAGTAGTTTGGACAGGGAGTCCTACGAGCAGTACTTC. Translating gives CASSLDRESYEQYF.